This TCR beta chain is drawn from a study of T-cell reconstitution after alpha-beta-depleted transplantation in children. Germline V CDR1 and CDR2: SGHRS, YFSETQ. This CDR3 comprises 14 residues. The junction had 4 bases not matched to a gene; V was cut back by 4 bases and J by 2 bases. This clonotype was seen a few times. The antigen remains undetermined. Preparing the TCRbeta library involved the use of unique molecular identifiers. TCRdb reprocessed the PCR reads via MiXCR and lists one record per CDR3 protein. The sample lists a few hundred thousand distinct CDR3 sequences; 20% to 30% were seen once. Study conclusions and caveats: Certain patients had high TCRbeta diversity at day 60, and it came from recipient T cells and thymic progenitors that survived. By one year post-transplant, T-cell counts and diversity largely arose from T cells that were newly produced. Expanded graft clones, several hundred of them, were reportedly the source of alpha-beta T cells about two months after transplant.

The chain is built from TRBV5-1 and TRBJ2-7; 9 positions agree with TRBD1. This clonotype originated in a boy under two years old with Wiskott-Aldrich syndrome, due to receive a stem cell transplant. The source material was PBMCs, sampled before TCRalphabeta/CD19-depleted stem cell transplant. The CDR3 nucleotides read TGCGCCAGCAGCATCGGACAGGGGACCTACGAGCAGTACTTC. Translated, it gives CASSIGQGTYEQYF.